The present T cell receptor (beta chain) was sequenced within a study of cytomegalovirus exposure and HLA in healthy donors. The CDR3 sequence is 14 residues long. Germline V gene data show CDR1 as SEHNR and CDR2 as FQNEAQ (reference sequence). V was pared by 2 bases and J by 3 bases, with 10 bases between. A word on this clone: Its antigen remains unidentified.

It was with 60 Vbeta and 13 Jbeta primers that the PCR ran. The method was immunoSEQ multiplex PCR; TCRdb's version includes in-frame clones alone and lacks a portion of them. The table shows 60,000 to 75,000 clones, with more than 70% occurring only once. Findings and limits, study-wide: Later on, a genetic analysis was performed. It linked a missense variant in DCLRE1C with V- and J-gene trimming of TCR beta. The classifier reportedly diagnosed cytomegalovirus status with high specificity and sensitivity. Available immune exposure information covered CMV serostatus only.

The origin of this receptor is a woman aged 40 to 50 in good health and CMV-seropositive. The sequenced sample consisted of PBMCs. The J gene is TRBJ1-2, the V gene TRBV7-9; D may be TRBD1 (5 bases). The CDR3 spells CASSLTGVDYGYTF. DNA of the CDR3: TGTGCCAGCAGCTTAACGGGGGTCGACTATGGCTACACCTTC.